A selection of T cell receptor beta chains follows, all from one sample in a study of cytomegalovirus exposure and HLA in healthy donors. Libraries were prepared by immunoSEQ multiplex PCR; TCRdb keeps only in-frame clonotypes and omits some of them. The profile shows about 190,000 clones, more than 75% of them singletons. The sample consisted of PBMCs. Receptors were obtained from a woman aged 25 to 39 in good health and CMV-seropositive. Each CDR3 is given with its conserved first and last residue. D genes are given only for firm matches. The size entry is marked missing in some rows and otherwise reads once, few, many or a size class.

D gene: NA; clone size: NA; J gene: TRBJ2-5; V gene: TRBV20-1; CDR3 protein: CSASGMETQYF; CDR3 DNA: TGCAGTGCGTCAGGGATGGAGACCCAGTACTTC
D gene: NA; clone size: NA; J gene: TRBJ2-1; V gene: TRBV27; CDR3 protein: CASSLSAGNEQFF; CDR3 DNA: TGTGCCAGCAGTTTATCAGCAGGCAATGAGCAGTTCTTC
D gene: TRBD1; clone size: NA; J gene: TRBJ1-5; V gene: TRBV4-1; CDR3 protein: CASSQHRGLGQPQHF; CDR3 DNA: TGCGCCAGCAGCCAACACAGGGGGCTAGGCCAGCCCCAGCATTTT
D gene: TRBD2; clone size: NA; J gene: TRBJ2-5; V gene: TRBV11-3; CDR3 protein: CASSFGIGGRALETQYF; CDR3 DNA: TGTGCCAGCAGCTTTGGGATAGGCGGGAGGGCCTTAGAGACCCAGTACTTC
D gene: TRBD1; clone size: NA; J gene: TRBJ1-1; V gene: TRBV4-3; CDR3 protein: CASSLRTGGNTEAFF; CDR3 DNA: TGCGCCAGCAGCCTCCGGACAGGGGGTAATACTGAAGCTTTCTTT
D gene: NA; clone size: NA; J gene: TRBJ2-3; V gene: TRBV7-9; CDR3 protein: CASSLRELSDTQYF; CDR3 DNA: TGTGCCAGCAGCTTACGGGAGTTATCAGATACGCAGTATTTT
D gene: NA; clone size: NA; J gene: TRBJ1-2; V gene: TRBV28; CDR3 protein: CASSLGRGRGYTF; CDR3 DNA: TGTGCCAGCAGTTTGGGCAGGGGCCGCGGCTACACCTTC
D gene: TRBD2; clone size: once; J gene: TRBJ2-1; V gene: TRBV6-5; CDR3 protein: CASNRAGRYEQFF; CDR3 DNA: TGTGCCAGCAACCGAGCGGGAAGATATGAGCAGTTCTTC
D gene: NA; clone size: once; J gene: TRBJ2-1; V gene: TRBV28; CDR3 protein: CASRPAGKDDEQFF; CDR3 DNA: TGTGCCAGCAGACCAGCGGGTAAAGACGATGAGCAGTTCTTC
D gene: TRBD2; clone size: NA; J gene: TRBJ2-7; V gene: TRBV18; CDR3 protein: CASWAGDGRYEQYF; CDR3 DNA: TGTGCCAGTTGGGCGGGGGACGGACGCTACGAGCAGTACTTC
D gene: TRBD1; clone size: NA; J gene: TRBJ1-2; V gene: TRBV5-1; CDR3 protein: CASSKGTGGAKDYGYTF; CDR3 DNA: TGCGCCAGCAGCAAGGGCACAGGGGGAGCAAAGGACTATGGCTACACCTTC
D gene: NA; clone size: few; J gene: TRBJ1-2; V gene: TRBV7-9; CDR3 protein: CASSRTGVNYGYTF; CDR3 DNA: TGTGCCAGCAGCAGAACGGGGGTGAACTATGGCTACACCTTC
D gene: TRBD1; clone size: NA; J gene: TRBJ1-2; V gene: TRBV30; CDR3 protein: CAWSASGQGVYTF; CDR3 DNA: TGTGCCTGGAGTGCCTCGGGACAGGGAGTCTACACCTTC
D gene: NA; clone size: NA; J gene: TRBJ2-1; V gene: TRBV5-6; CDR3 protein: CASSLAAGNEQFF; CDR3 DNA: TGTGCCAGCAGCTTGGCCGCGGGGAATGAGCAGTTCTTC
D gene: TRBD2; clone size: NA; J gene: TRBJ2-1; V gene: TRBV19; CDR3 protein: CASSIFGRPYNEQFF; CDR3 DNA: TGTGCCAGTAGTATATTCGGGAGGCCCTACAATGAGCAGTTCTTC
D gene: NA; clone size: NA; J gene: TRBJ1-3; V gene: TRBV5-6; CDR3 protein: CASSLPSSGNTIYF; CDR3 DNA: TGTGCCAGCAGCTTGCCCAGCTCTGGAAACACCATATATTTT
D gene: NA; clone size: NA; J gene: TRBJ2-2; V gene: TRBV10-3; CDR3 protein: CAISDVILGSSGELFF; CDR3 DNA: TGTGCCATCAGTGACGTAATCCTCGGGAGCAGCGGGGAGCTGTTTTTT
D gene: NA; clone size: few; J gene: TRBJ2-3; V gene: TRBV9; CDR3 protein: CASSVASGPGDTQYF; CDR3 DNA: TGTGCCAGCAGCGTAGCGTCAGGGCCCGGAGATACGCAGTATTTT
D gene: NA; clone size: NA; J gene: TRBJ2-7; V gene: TRBV5-1; CDR3 protein: CASSFGQTYEQYF; CDR3 DNA: TGCGCCAGCAGCTTCGGACAGACCTACGAGCAGTACTTC
D gene: NA; clone size: few; J gene: TRBJ2-3; V gene: TRBV11-3; CDR3 protein: CASSFSLDGSDTQYF; CDR3 DNA: TGTGCCAGCAGCTTTTCTTTAGATGGTTCAGATACGCAGTATTTT
D gene: NA; clone size: NA; J gene: TRBJ1-2; V gene: TRBV5-1; CDR3 protein: CASSTETANYGYTF; CDR3 DNA: TGCGCCAGCAGCACGGAGACGGCGAACTATGGCTACACCTTC
D gene: TRBD1; clone size: few; J gene: TRBJ2-1; V gene: TRBV9; CDR3 protein: CASSVEGQGSPHNEQFF; CDR3 DNA: TGTGCCAGCAGCGTAGAGGGACAGGGGAGTCCCCACAATGAGCAGTTCTTC
D gene: TRBD1; clone size: NA; J gene: TRBJ2-5; V gene: TRBV6-6; CDR3 protein: CASSRGTGGEETQYF; CDR3 DNA: TGTGCCAGCAGCCGTGGGACAGGGGGTGAAGAGACCCAGTACTTC
D gene: NA; clone size: NA; J gene: TRBJ2-2; V gene: TRBV5-1; CDR3 protein: CASSWEDRRNTGELFF; CDR3 DNA: TGCGCCAGCAGCTGGGAGGACAGGCGGAACACCGGGGAGCTGTTTTTT
D gene: NA; clone size: NA; J gene: TRBJ2-1; V gene: TRBV27; CDR3 protein: CASMRERAFYNEQFF; CDR3 DNA: TGTGCCAGCATGCGGGAAAGAGCTTTCTACAATGAGCAGTTCTTC
D gene: NA; clone size: few; J gene: TRBJ1-2; V gene: TRBV4-2; CDR3 protein: CASSQGEGANYGYTF; CDR3 DNA: TGTGCCAGCAGCCAAGGAGAAGGAGCTAACTATGGCTACACCTTC
D gene: NA; clone size: NA; J gene: TRBJ2-2; V gene: TRBV29-1; CDR3 protein: CSVGGTGELFF; CDR3 DNA: TGCAGCGTCGGGGGAACCGGGGAGCTGTTTTTT
D gene: NA; clone size: NA; J gene: TRBJ2-5; V gene: TRBV25-1; CDR3 protein: CASRGTSKETQYF; CDR3 DNA: TGTGCCAGCAGAGGGACTTCCAAAGAGACCCAGTACTTC
D gene: NA; clone size: NA; J gene: TRBJ2-7; V gene: TRBV28; CDR3 protein: CASSPRQASYEQYF; CDR3 DNA: TGTGCCAGCAGCCCCCGGCAGGCATCCTACGAGCAGTACTTC
D gene: TRBD1; clone size: NA; J gene: TRBJ1-2; V gene: TRBV10-2; CDR3 protein: CASWTGDINYGYTF; CDR3 DNA: TGCGCCAGCTGGACAGGTGATATTAACTATGGCTACACCTTC
D gene: TRBD2; clone size: NA; J gene: TRBJ2-3; V gene: TRBV7-3; CDR3 protein: CASSSGLAGFGDTQYF; CDR3 DNA: TGTGCCAGCAGCTCGGGACTAGCGGGCTTTGGAGATACGCAGTATTTT
D gene: TRBD1; clone size: NA; J gene: TRBJ2-2; V gene: TRBV5-8; CDR3 protein: CASSSWTGLGGELFF; CDR3 DNA: TGTGCCAGCAGCAGCTGGACAGGTTTGGGCGGGGAGCTGTTTTTT
D gene: TRBD1; clone size: NA; J gene: TRBJ2-1; V gene: TRBV28; CDR3 protein: CASSPGRQGGSSYNEQFF; CDR3 DNA: TGTGCCAGCAGCCCTGGGAGACAGGGCGGTAGCTCCTACAATGAGCAGTTCTTC
D gene: TRBD2; clone size: NA; J gene: TRBJ2-7; V gene: TRBV6-6; CDR3 protein: CASSYFGGRSYEQYF; CDR3 DNA: TGTGCCAGCAGTTACTTCGGCGGGAGGTCGTACGAGCAGTACTTC
D gene: TRBD2; clone size: NA; J gene: TRBJ2-5; V gene: TRBV2; CDR3 protein: CASSYLGLAGETQYF; CDR3 DNA: TGTGCCAGCAGTTACCTGGGACTAGCGGGAGAGACCCAGTACTTC
D gene: TRBD1; clone size: NA; J gene: TRBJ1-6; V gene: TRBV6-1; CDR3 protein: CASSRQGSNSPLHF; CDR3 DNA: TGTGCCAGCAGTCGACAGGGGAGTAATTCACCCCTCCACTTT
D gene: TRBD2; clone size: once; J gene: TRBJ2-3; V gene: TRBV7-9; CDR3 protein: CASSLSLAGGYTDTQYF; CDR3 DNA: TGTGCCAGCAGCTTATCCCTAGCGGGGGGGTACACAGATACGCAGTATTTT
D gene: NA; clone size: once; J gene: TRBJ1-5; V gene: TRBV28; CDR3 protein: CASRQPPGPQHF; CDR3 DNA: TGTGCCAGCAGACAACCGCCAGGGCCCCAGCATTTT
D gene: TRBD1; clone size: NA; J gene: TRBJ1-2; V gene: TRBV6-6; CDR3 protein: CASRLGGAVSNYGYTF; CDR3 DNA: TGTGCCAGCAGATTAGGGGGCGCGGTATCTAACTATGGCTACACCTTC
D gene: NA; clone size: few; J gene: TRBJ1-5; V gene: TRBV19; CDR3 protein: CASSITGLGNQPQHF; CDR3 DNA: TGTGCCAGTAGTATTACCGGGTTGGGCAATCAGCCCCAGCATTTT
D gene: TRBD1; clone size: NA; J gene: TRBJ1-5; V gene: TRBV19; CDR3 protein: CASISGTGSNQPQHF; CDR3 DNA: TGTGCCAGTATTTCCGGGACAGGGAGCAATCAGCCCCAGCATTTT
D gene: NA; clone size: NA; J gene: TRBJ2-5; V gene: TRBV28; CDR3 protein: CASSSGPRGETQYF; CDR3 DNA: TGTGCCAGCAGTTCGGGCCCCCGGGGAGAGACCCAGTACTTC
D gene: TRBD2; clone size: NA; J gene: TRBJ2-1; V gene: TRBV11-3; CDR3 protein: CASSLGGLAGVVYNEQFF; CDR3 DNA: TGTGCCAGCAGCTTAGGAGGACTAGCGGGAGTCGTCTACAATGAGCAGTTCTTC
D gene: NA; clone size: NA; J gene: TRBJ1-1; V gene: TRBV28; CDR3 protein: CASAHAGGAGTEAFF; CDR3 DNA: TGTGCCAGCGCTCATGCGGGGGGCGCAGGAACTGAAGCTTTCTTT
D gene: NA; clone size: once; J gene: TRBJ1-6; V gene: TRBV27; CDR3 protein: CASTWALNSPLHF; CDR3 DNA: TGTGCCAGCACGTGGGCCCTTAATTCACCCCTCCACTTT
D gene: TRBD1; clone size: NA; J gene: TRBJ2-2; V gene: TRBV11-2; CDR3 protein: CASSLTGANGGELFF; CDR3 DNA: TGTGCCAGCAGCTTAACAGGGGCAAATGGGGGGGAGCTGTTTTTT